What follows are 23 T cell receptor beta chains derived from one specimen sequenced in a study of response to subunit inactivated influenza vaccine. Using its own MiXCR run on the RT-PCR reads, TCRdb lists one record per CDR3 protein. The data show over 150,000 distinct CDR3 sequences, around 9% seen once. Material: non-naive T cells sorted from PBMCs, obtained on the day of vaccination. The receptors were sampled from a man between 45 and 60 years old who received an inactivated influenza vaccine.

Many counts were recorded for this clonotype. V is TRBV15 and J is TRBJ2-1, with 10 bases that match TRBD2. The germline gives CDR1 LNHNV, CDR2 YYDKDF (reference sequence). V gave up 4 bases and J gave up 5 bases; unmatched junction bases: 5. The CDR3 runs 15 residues. The CDR3 spells CATSISTSGDNEQFF. CDR3 bases: TGTGCCACCAGCATATCCACTAGCGGGGACAATGAGCAGTTCTTC.

This clonotype was recorded a few times. This chain joins TRBV7-8 and TRBJ1-5; 9 bases match TRBD1. The CDR3 is made up of 16 amino acids. Per the germline V gene, CDR1 is SGHVS and CDR2 is FQNEAQ. V lost 5 bases and J lost 7; bases outside the gene matches: 12. The CDR3 coding sequence is TGTGCCAGCAGCCGCAGACGGGACAGGGTGCGACAGCCCCAGCATTTT. Protein: CASSRRRDRVRQPQHF. The full variable domain, rest sourced from reference TRBV7-8 and TRBJ1-5, is GAGVSQSPRYKVAKRGQDVALRCDPISGHVSLFWYQQALGQGPEFLTYFQNEAQLDKSGLPSDRFFAERPEGSVSTLKIQRTQQEDSAVYLCASSRRRDRVRQPQHFGDGTRLSIL.

The V and J genes are TRBV25-1 and TRBJ1-6; D is undetermined. The germline V and J ends were trimmed by 5 bases and 8 bases, with 10 bases remaining between them. This CDR3 is 13 amino acids long. Looked up from germline, CDR1 is MGHDK and CDR2 is SYGVNS. The chain's CDR3 is CASSTHQDSPLHF. CDR3 DNA: TGTGCCAGCAGTACTCATCAGGATTCACCCCTCCACTTT.

This clonotype was seen a handful of times. The chain recombines TRBV6-2 or TRBV6-3 with TRBJ2-1; TRBD2 agrees at 7 bases. Per germline, CDR1 MNHEY and CDR2 SVGEGT. The CDR3 consists of 15 residues. J lost 5 bases, V lost 5 bases, and 9 bases had no gene match. The CDR3 DNA reads as TGTGCCAGCAGTGTCGGGACTAACATCAACAATGAGCAGTTCTTC. Translation: CASSVGTNINNEQFF.

This clonotype was counted at least ten times. The chain carries TRBV10-3 and TRBJ2-5, with 12 bases fitting TRBD1. There are 16 residues in the CDR3. The ends lost 3 bases at V and 5 bases at J; junction bases unmatched: 7. Per germline, CDR1 ENHRY and CDR2 SYGVKD. The CDR3 coding sequence is TGTGCCATCAGTGAACGGGGGACAGGGGGCAGGGAGACCCAGTACTTC. Its translation is CAISERGTGGRETQYF.

CDR3 sequence: CASSAGVGAGGDTDTQYF. The DNA of the CDR3 is TGTGCCAGCAGCGCCGGAGTAGGGGCGGGGGGCGACACAGATACGCAGTATTTT. V is TRBV7-8 and J is TRBJ2-3; 8 bases match TRBD2. The CDR3 contains 18 residues. J lost 2 bases, V lost 5 bases, and 15 bases had no gene match. Germline V gives CDR1 SGHVS, CDR2 FQNEAQ.

The chain couples TRBV6-2 or TRBV6-3 to TRBJ2-5, with a tentative D call TRBD1 (6 bases). Trimming took 2 bases from V and 4 from J, leaving 14 bases between them. Germline values: CDR1 MNHEY, CDR2 SVGEGT. This CDR3 has 15 residues. The CDR3 spells CASSYLTGLRETQYF. In nucleotides, the CDR3 is TGTGCCAGCAGTTACCTTACAGGGTTGAGAGAGACCCAGTACTTC.

There are a few counts of this clonotype. One junction end disagrees with the germline gene, perhaps due to a read error. V gene TRBV7-8 combines with J gene TRBJ2-1; TRBD2 is a possible D gene (6 bases). Germline values: CDR1 SGHVS, CDR2 FQNEAQ. The CDR3 has 11 residues. In nucleotides, the CDR3 is TGTGCCAGCAGCTTCCGGGACTCGAAAAACTTC. It encodes CASSFRDSKNF.

In this sample, this clonotype turned up a few times. The chain carries TRBV20-1 and TRBJ2-5; TRBD2 agrees at 8 bases. Trimming removed 4 bases from V and 13 bases from J; junction bases left unmatched: 8. Germline V gene lookup returns CDR1 DFQATT and CDR2 SNEGSKA (reference sequence). The CDR3 runs to 11 residues. CDR3 nucleotide sequence: TGCAGTGCTATCGAATTGAGCGGGGGGTACTTC. Amino acids: CSAIELSGGYF.

DNA for the CDR3: TGTGCCAGCAGCCCTACAGGGGGCGTAGGCCCAGATACGCAGTATTTT. It encodes CASSPTGGVGPDTQYF. The chain recombines TRBV7-3 with TRBJ2-3; 9 nucleotides match TRBD1. Germline V gene sequence: CDR1 SGHTA, CDR2 FQGTGA. V shed 5 bases and J 4 bases; nucleotides not matched to a gene: 10. The CDR3 has 16 amino acids.

This clonotype has a count of ten or more. The chain is built from TRBV7-2 and TRBJ2-1; D uncertain. This CDR3 region has 12 residues. Looked up from germline, CDR1 is SGHTA and CDR2 is FQGNSA. V was shortened by 4 bases and J by 7 bases, with 8 bases between the two germline ends. CDR3 nucleotide sequence: TGTGCCAGCAGCTCCGGTGGTAATGAGCAGTTCTTC. Protein product: CASSSGGNEQFF.

This clonotype was counted only a few times. The chain couples TRBV6-1 to TRBJ2-7, with 11 bases fitting TRBD2. Trimming cost V 6 bases and J 2 bases; bases outside gene matches: 6. The germline V gene encodes CDR1 MNHNS and CDR2 SASEGT. There are 15 residues in the CDR3. The CDR3 DNA follows: TGTGCCAGCAGACGTAGCGGGGGGGCACCCTACGAGCAGTACTTC. Its protein product is CASRRSGGAPYEQYF.

This chain joins TRBV19 and TRBJ2-3; D call uncertain. The germline gives CDR1 LNHDA, CDR2 SQIVND (reference sequence). V was pared by 6 bases and J by 1 base, with 14 bases between. The CDR3 extends over 15 amino acids. The DNA of the CDR3 is TGTGCCAGTAGAGCTGATCGAACCCGCACAGATACGCAGTATTTT. Amino acid sequence: CASRADRTRTDTQYF. Looking up the rest from reference TRBV19 and TRBJ2-3 gives the full variable domain: DGGITQSPKYLFRKEGQNVTLSCEQNLNHDAMYWYRQDPGQGLRLIYYSQIVNDFQKGDIAEGYSVSREKKESFPLTVTSAQKNPTAFYLCASRADRTRTDTQYFGPGTRLTVL.

This clonotype has ten or more counts. This chain uses TRBV6-6 with TRBJ1-4; D possibly corresponds to TRBD1 (6 bases). Germline V gives CDR1 MNHNY, CDR2 SVGAGI (reference sequence). CDR3 length: 13 residues. Trimming stripped 6 bases from V and 7 bases from J, with 12 bases between. The CDR3 DNA follows: TGTGCCAGCAGAGACGACAGGTCTGAAAAACTGTTTTTT. Translated, it gives CASRDDRSEKLFF.

This clonotype occurred many times. The chain has TRBV28 and TRBJ2-1; 10 nucleotides match TRBD2. The CDR3 consists of 19 residues. Germline CDR1 reads MDHEN; CDR2 reads SYDVKM. The ends lost 10 bases at V and 0 bases at J; junction bases unmatched: 18. The CDR3 DNA follows: TGTGCCACCTTAGGACAGAGTCGAATAGCGGGAGGCTCCTACAATGAGCAGTTCTTC. It codes for CATLGQSRIAGGSYNEQFF.

This clonotype has only a few counts. This chain uses TRBV19 with TRBJ2-5; TRBD1 is a possible D gene (7 bases). This CDR3 comprises 15 residues. The germline V gene encodes CDR1 LNHDA and CDR2 SQIVND (reference sequence). V was shortened by 3 bases and J by 5 bases, with 16 bases between the two germline ends. DNA for the CDR3: TGTGCCAGTAGTATGTATTACAGGGGAGGTGAGACCCAGTACTTC. The encoded protein is CASSMYYRGGETQYF. Looking up the rest from reference TRBV19 and TRBJ2-5 gives the full variable domain: DGGITQSPKYLFRKEGQNVTLSCEQNLNHDAMYWYRQDPGQGLRLIYYSQIVNDFQKGDIAEGYSVSREKKESFPLTVTSAQKNPTAFYLCASSMYYRGGETQYFGPGTRLLVL.

The V gene is TRBV6-2 or TRBV6-3, the J gene TRBJ2-2; D remains unclear. This CDR3 is built from 16 residues. Germline V gene sequence: CDR1 MNHEY, CDR2 SVGEGT. Trimming stripped 0 bases from V and 1 base from J, with 9 bases between. For the CDR3, the DNA is TGTGCCAGCAGTTACTCCTTTCCAGGGAACACCGGGGAGCTGTTTTTT. Translation gives CASSYSFPGNTGELFF.

The J gene is TRBJ2-1, the V gene TRBV13; 9 nucleotides agree with TRBD1. The CDR3 sequence is 19 residues long. The V and J ends lost 5 bases and 5 bases, in that order; junction bases with no gene match: 19. Germline-derived CDR1 and CDR2 are PRHDT and FYEKMQ (reference sequence). The chain's CDR3 is CASSPEQKNRDRENNEQFF. The CDR3 DNA reads TGTGCCAGCAGCCCCGAGCAAAAAAACCGGGACAGGGAGAACAATGAGCAGTTCTTC.

The rearrangement uses TRBV20-1 and TRBJ2-5; D not resolved. Trimming removed 3 bases from V and 5 bases from J, with 1 base in between. Germline V gene data show CDR1 as DFQATT and CDR2 as SNEGSKA (reference sequence). CDR3 length: 9 residues. For the CDR3, the DNA is TGCAGTGCTAGGGAGACCCAGTACTTC. Amino acid sequence: CSARETQYF.

This chain uses TRBV2 with TRBJ2-5; no clear D gene. With 4 bases removed from V and 4 bases from J, the gap between germline ends came to 19 bases. The CDR3 contains 16 residues. CDR1 is SNHLY and CDR2 is FYNNEI in the germline V gene. The CDR3 sequence is CASSGVKTLTGETQYF. Written as DNA, the CDR3 is TGTGCCAGCAGTGGGGTAAAGACTCTCACGGGAGAGACCCAGTACTTC.

This clonotype was recorded many times. The V and J genes are TRBV7-9 and TRBJ1-1, with D possibly matching TRBD1 (5 bases). The V gene's germline CDR1 is SEHNR and CDR2 FQNEAQ (reference sequence). The CDR3 is made up of 15 amino acids. Trimming removed 2 bases at V and 0 bases at J, with 10 bases between. The CDR3 loop reads CASSLFVGVNTEAFF. The CDR3 coding sequence is TGTGCCAGCAGCTTATTTGTAGGGGTGAACACTGAAGCTTTCTTT.

This clonotype was detected only a few times. The chain uses TRBV12-3 or TRBV12-4 and TRBJ2-7, with 7 bases lining up with TRBD1. The CDR3 runs 13 residues. The trim removed 7 bases at V and 3 bases at J, leaving 6 bases unmatched. The CDR3 bases are TGTGCCAGCAACCAGGGGGTGTACTACGAGCAGTACTTC. It codes for CASNQGVYYEQYF.

This chain links TRBV12-3 or TRBV12-4 with TRBJ2-1, with TRBD2 matching 12 bases. The CDR3 totals 17 residues. With 4 bases clipped from V and 3 bases from J, the junction kept 7 bases outside the gene matches. CDR3 sequence (DNA): TGTGCCAGCAGTTCCGGTCTAGCGGGGGGGCTCTACAATGAGCAGTTCTTC. Protein sequence: CASSSGLAGGLYNEQFF.